One and the same sample provided the 7 T cell receptor beta chains below, sequenced in a study of cytomegalovirus exposure and HLA in healthy donors. Primers: 60 Vbeta forward and 13 Jbeta reverse. Produced via immunoSEQ multiplex PCR; TCRdb's table is partial and in-frame only. The sample carries 93,000 or so clones, 60% to 80% recorded once. Sequencing was done on a sample of PBMCs. Every receptor here comes from a man aged 50 to 60 in good health and CMV-seropositive.

The J gene is TRBJ1-5, the V gene TRBV12-5, with 9 bases identical to TRBD1. The CDR3 length is 16 residues. CDR1 and CDR2 (germline): LGHNT, FRNRAP. Trimming removed 0 bases from V and 4 bases from J; junction bases left unmatched: 4. The chain's CDR3 is CASGLVRDRVNQPQHF. CDR3 nucleotide sequence: TGTGCTAGTGGTTTGGTACGGGACAGGGTTAATCAGCCCCAGCATTTT.

The V gene is TRBV2, the J gene TRBJ2-3; D is uncertain. The germline V gene encodes CDR1 SNHLY and CDR2 FYNNEI. The CDR3 runs 11 residues. Between the trimmed V and J ends, which lost 5 bases and 3 bases, there was a span of 3 bases. The CDR3 loop is CASSYTDTQYF. The CDR3 DNA reads as TGTGCCAGCAGTTATACAGATACGCAGTATTTT.

The rearrangement uses TRBV6-1 and TRBJ1-5; D remains unclear. The CDR3 totals 15 residues. From germline, CDR1 is MNHNS and CDR2 SASEGT. Trimming left V 7 bases short and J 7 bases short, with 20 bases between. The CDR3 nucleotides read TGTGCCAGCACCCTCCTCAGGTTTGTGGAACAGCCCCAGCATTTT. Translation: CASTLLRFVEQPQHF.

This chain uses TRBV2 with TRBJ1-4; no reliable D call. The germline gives CDR1 SNHLY, CDR2 FYNNEI. This CDR3 is 13 amino acids long. V shed 0 bases and J shed 8 bases, with 7 bases lying between them. CDR3 residues: CASSEAFREKLFF. In DNA form, the CDR3 reads TGTGCCAGCAGTGAAGCATTTCGGGAAAAACTGTTTTTT.

Only one count was recorded for this clone. The chain employs TRBV27 and TRBJ2-5, with D perhaps TRBD1 (6 bases). This CDR3 is built from 17 residues. Trimming shortened V by 2 bases and J by 1 base, and 17 bases separated the two germline ends. The germline V gene encodes CDR1 MNHEY and CDR2 SMNVEV (reference sequence). The CDR3 loop reads CASSLTRERGIQETQYF. CDR3 nucleotide sequence: TGTGCCAGCAGTTTAACAAGGGAGAGGGGGATCCAAGAGACCCAGTACTTC.

J is TRBJ2-7 and V is TRBV5-4; 10 bases line up with TRBD1. V shed 4 bases, J shed 5 bases, and the junction held 12 bases outside the gene matches. There are 16 residues in the CDR3. CDR1 is SGHNT and CDR2 is YYREEE in the germline V gene (reference sequence). CDR3 sequence reads: CASSPDAGTGEDEQYF. The CDR3 DNA sequence: TGTGCCAGCAGCCCTGACGCCGGGACAGGGGAAGACGAGCAGTACTTC.

The DNA for the CDR3 is TGCGCCAGCAGCCCAGGTGGACAGGGGGCTAGCGGGGAGCTGTTTTTT. Translated: CASSPGGQGASGELFF. The chain carries TRBV5-1 and TRBJ2-2, with 11 bases matching TRBD1. From germline, CDR1 is SGHRS and CDR2 YFSETQ. The CDR3 consists of 16 residues. V shed 4 bases and J 7 bases; nucleotides not matched to a gene: 9.